This is a list of T cell receptor beta chains from one sample in a study of control samples from healthy donors and cancer patients. Data came from immunoSEQ multiplex PCR; TCRdb stores just in-frame clones and leaves some out. The sample has fewer than 65,000 clones; about 80% are singletons. The sequencing input was blood. Source of these receptors: a man aged 70 or older in good health. CDR3s include the opening cysteine and the closing phenylalanine or tryptophan. A D gene is named only where the DNA matches it firmly. Only part of the rows carry a size: once, few, many, or a class if the clone is expanded.

cdr3_nt: TGTGCCAGCAGCTTAGCTCCTAGCGGGGGGGCGGGTACGCAGTATTTT
cdr3_aa: CASSLAPSGGAGTQYF
clone_size: -
d_call: TRBD2
v_call: TRBV7-2
j_call: TRBJ2-3

cdr3_nt: TGTGCCAGCAGCTTTGACAGATCCACCGGGGAGCTGTTTTTT
cdr3_aa: CASSFDRSTGELFF
clone_size: -
d_call: -
v_call: TRBV5-4
j_call: TRBJ2-2

cdr3_nt: TGTGCCAGCAGCTCAGGTGGACTAGCGGGAGACATTCAGTACTTC
cdr3_aa: CASSSGGLAGDIQYF
clone_size: -
d_call: TRBD2
v_call: TRBV7-8
j_call: TRBJ2-4

cdr3_nt: TGCGCCAGCAGCTTGGCCGTGGGGGCAGTGTACGAGCAGTACTTC
cdr3_aa: CASSLAVGAVYEQYF
clone_size: -
d_call: -
v_call: TRBV5-1
j_call: TRBJ2-7

cdr3_nt: TGTGCCAGCAGCTACAGACGGCCAGGGAAATCTGGGGCCAACGTCCTGACTTTC
cdr3_aa: CASSYRRPGKSGANVLTF
clone_size: -
d_call: -
v_call: TRBV11-3
j_call: TRBJ2-6

cdr3_nt: TGTGCCAGCAGTCCACAGGGAGCCAAAAACATTCAGTACTTC
cdr3_aa: CASSPQGAKNIQYF
clone_size: -
d_call: -
v_call: TRBV2
j_call: TRBJ2-4

cdr3_nt: TGCGCCAGCACCCGGGGGGGGGAAGGGGCCACTGAAGCTTTCTTT
cdr3_aa: CASTRGGEGATEAFF
clone_size: -
d_call: -
v_call: TRBV5-1
j_call: TRBJ1-1

cdr3_nt: TGTGCCAGCAGCTTAGGAAGGAAGACTTTCTTT
cdr3_aa: CASSLGRKTFF
clone_size: once
d_call: -
v_call: TRBV7-9
j_call: TRBJ1-1

cdr3_nt: TGTGCCAGCAGCCCCGAACCTCGCGGGAGCCCCTACAATGAGCAGTTCTTC
cdr3_aa: CASSPEPRGSPYNEQFF
clone_size: -
d_call: TRBD2
v_call: TRBV7-3
j_call: TRBJ2-1

cdr3_nt: TGCGCCAGCAGCTTGTTAGGACAGGGTTTCACTGAAGCTTTCTTT
cdr3_aa: CASSLLGQGFTEAFF
clone_size: -
d_call: TRBD1
v_call: TRBV5-1
j_call: TRBJ1-1

cdr3_nt: TGTGCCAGTAGCGCCGGGACAGCAGGAGGCTACACCTTC
cdr3_aa: CASSAGTAGGYTF
clone_size: -
d_call: TRBD1
v_call: TRBV19
j_call: TRBJ1-2

cdr3_nt: TGTGCCAGCAGGGAATCTAGCGCCCAAGAGACCCAGTACTTC
cdr3_aa: CASRESSAQETQYF
clone_size: -
d_call: -
v_call: TRBV6-6
j_call: TRBJ2-5

cdr3_nt: TGTGCCACCAGCAGAGATGTGGGTTCTGGGGCCAACGTCCTGACTTTC
cdr3_aa: CATSRDVGSGANVLTF
clone_size: -
d_call: -
v_call: TRBV15
j_call: TRBJ2-6

cdr3_nt: TGTGCCAGCAGCCGGGACAGGGAAGGGTACGAGCAGTACTTC
cdr3_aa: CASSRDREGYEQYF
clone_size: -
d_call: TRBD1
v_call: TRBV6-5
j_call: TRBJ2-7

cdr3_nt: TGTGCCAGCAGCAGAAGGGGGCAGGGGTTGCCTGAAGCTTTCTTT
cdr3_aa: CASSRRGQGLPEAFF
clone_size: -
d_call: TRBD1
v_call: TRBV9
j_call: TRBJ1-1

cdr3_nt: TGTGCCAGCATCCGTGGGGGATCCAGCTCTGGAAACACCATATATTTT
cdr3_aa: CASIRGGSSSGNTIYF
clone_size: -
d_call: -
v_call: TRBV6-6
j_call: TRBJ1-3

cdr3_nt: TGTGCCAGCAGTTACTCTCTGGGAAAACAAGCCTACGAGCAGTACTTC
cdr3_aa: CASSYSLGKQAYEQYF
clone_size: -
d_call: -
v_call: TRBV6-2/TRBV6-3
j_call: TRBJ2-7

cdr3_nt: TGTGCCAGCTCTAGGGGGCAATTTAACGAGCAGTACTTC
cdr3_aa: CASSRGQFNEQYF
clone_size: -
d_call: TRBD1
v_call: TRBV18
j_call: TRBJ2-7

cdr3_nt: TGTGCCAGCAGTCCCGGACAGGGGTGGCACACTGAAGCTTTCTTT
cdr3_aa: CASSPGQGWHTEAFF
clone_size: few
d_call: TRBD1
v_call: TRBV28
j_call: TRBJ1-1

cdr3_nt: TGTGCCAGCAGCGTTCAGGGACGAAATAACTATGGCTACACCTTC
cdr3_aa: CASSVQGRNNYGYTF
clone_size: -
d_call: -
v_call: TRBV9
j_call: TRBJ1-2

cdr3_nt: TGTGCCAGCAGCCGGGGCTTAGCCTACGAGCAGTACTTC
cdr3_aa: CASSRGLAYEQYF
clone_size: -
d_call: -
v_call: TRBV11-3
j_call: TRBJ2-7

cdr3_nt: TGTGCCAGCAGTATTAGCGGGTCAAACAATGAGCAGTTCTTC
cdr3_aa: CASSISGSNNEQFF
clone_size: -
d_call: TRBD2
v_call: TRBV6-5
j_call: TRBJ2-1

cdr3_nt: TGTGCCAGCAGCTCCGGGACATATGGCTACACCTTC
cdr3_aa: CASSSGTYGYTF
clone_size: -
d_call: -
v_call: TRBV5-6
j_call: TRBJ1-2

cdr3_nt: TGCGCCAGCAGCCTCGGTGGAGGGGGTTCCTACGAGCAGTACTTC
cdr3_aa: CASSLGGGGSYEQYF
clone_size: -
d_call: -
v_call: TRBV5-1
j_call: TRBJ2-7

cdr3_nt: TGTGCCACCAGTGATTTCGGCGGCGCAGATACGCAGTATTTT
cdr3_aa: CATSDFGGADTQYF
clone_size: -
d_call: -
v_call: TRBV24-1
j_call: TRBJ2-3

cdr3_nt: TGTGCCAGCAGCGCCCGTAGGGGAAGCAATCAGCCCCAGCATTTT
cdr3_aa: CASSARRGSNQPQHF
clone_size: -
d_call: -
v_call: TRBV7-2
j_call: TRBJ1-5

cdr3_nt: TGTGCCAGCAGTCGAATCGGGGGTACGGGGCAGTTCTTC
cdr3_aa: CASSRIGGTGQFF
clone_size: -
d_call: -
v_call: TRBV13
j_call: TRBJ2-1

cdr3_nt: TGTGCCAGCAGTGGTAACCCAGGGCAGGGTGATAACTATGGCTACACCTTC
cdr3_aa: CASSGNPGQGDNYGYTF
clone_size: -
d_call: -
v_call: TRBV2
j_call: TRBJ1-2

cdr3_nt: TGTGCCAGCAGTTCCCTAAAGCGGGCTGGCGATGATACGCAGTATTTT
cdr3_aa: CASSSLKRAGDDTQYF
clone_size: few
d_call: -
v_call: TRBV27
j_call: TRBJ2-3

cdr3_nt: TGTGCCAGCTCACCACAGAGGGTCACCGGGGAGCTGTTTTTT
cdr3_aa: CASSPQRVTGELFF
clone_size: -
d_call: -
v_call: TRBV18
j_call: TRBJ2-2

cdr3_nt: TGTGCCAGCAGCTTAGGCCCAAGACAGTGGAACTATGGCTACACCTTC
cdr3_aa: CASSLGPRQWNYGYTF
clone_size: -
d_call: -
v_call: TRBV7-2
j_call: TRBJ1-2

cdr3_nt: TGTGCCAGCAGCTTAGAGACAGGAACCTTCTACGAGCAGTACTTC
cdr3_aa: CASSLETGTFYEQYF
clone_size: -
d_call: -
v_call: TRBV11-3
j_call: TRBJ2-7

cdr3_nt: TGTGCCAGCAGTTACGAGGGGCCCTCCTACGAGCAGTACTTC
cdr3_aa: CASSYEGPSYEQYF
clone_size: -
d_call: -
v_call: TRBV6-6
j_call: TRBJ2-7

cdr3_nt: TGTGCCAGCAGCCCAAGGGACAGGGGGCGAGTTAGTGGCTACACCTTC
cdr3_aa: CASSPRDRGRVSGYTF
clone_size: -
d_call: TRBD1
v_call: TRBV4-2
j_call: TRBJ1-2

cdr3_nt: TGTGCCAGCAGCCGGGACTCACTGAACACCGGGGAGCTGTTTTTT
cdr3_aa: CASSRDSLNTGELFF
clone_size: -
d_call: -
v_call: TRBV6-5
j_call: TRBJ2-2

cdr3_nt: TGCGCCAGCAGCTTGGGGACAAGCCTGTGGGCCAAAAACATTCAGTACTTC
cdr3_aa: CASSLGTSLWAKNIQYF
clone_size: -
d_call: -
v_call: TRBV5-1
j_call: TRBJ2-4

cdr3_nt: TGTGCCAGCAGCTTGGCCTGGGGCAGATATGGAGAGCAGTACTTC
cdr3_aa: CASSLAWGRYGEQYF
clone_size: -
d_call: -
v_call: TRBV5-8
j_call: TRBJ2-7

cdr3_nt: TGCAGCGGGGGGCGGGGGGCGCAGGATGGCTACACCTTC
cdr3_aa: CSGGRGAQDGYTF
clone_size: -
d_call: -
v_call: TRBV29-1
j_call: TRBJ1-2

cdr3_nt: TGTGCCAGCAGCTCAAGACAGCCACCCTACGAGCAGTACTTC
cdr3_aa: CASSSRQPPYEQYF
clone_size: -
d_call: -
v_call: TRBV7-9
j_call: TRBJ2-7

cdr3_nt: TGTGCCAGCAGCTCGCGGGGGGGTGCAGGGGGGGCTCGAACATCAGATACGCAGTATTTT
cdr3_aa: CASSSRGGAGGARTSDTQYF
clone_size: -
d_call: TRBD2
v_call: TRBV4-2
j_call: TRBJ2-3

cdr3_nt: TGTGCCAGCAGTCGACCAGGGACACCTAATCAGCCCCAGCATTTT
cdr3_aa: CASSRPGTPNQPQHF
clone_size: -
d_call: -
v_call: TRBV28
j_call: TRBJ1-5

cdr3_nt: TGTGCCAGCAGCTTAGGGGGGGGGTACGAGCAGTACTTC
cdr3_aa: CASSLGGGYEQYF
clone_size: -
d_call: TRBD2
v_call: TRBV7-2
j_call: TRBJ2-7

cdr3_nt: TGTGCCATCAGTGAGTCAGGGACAGGGGTCAATGAGCAGTTCTTC
cdr3_aa: CAISESGTGVNEQFF
clone_size: -
d_call: TRBD1
v_call: TRBV10-3
j_call: TRBJ2-1

cdr3_nt: TGTGCCAGCAGCCCCCAGGGGGCTAACTATGGCTACACCTTC
cdr3_aa: CASSPQGANYGYTF
clone_size: -
d_call: TRBD1
v_call: TRBV2
j_call: TRBJ1-2

cdr3_nt: TGTGCCAGTAGTAGCCCAGGGGGCCGATCCAGCACAGATACGCAGTATTTT
cdr3_aa: CASSSPGGRSSTDTQYF
clone_size: -
d_call: TRBD1
v_call: TRBV19
j_call: TRBJ2-3

cdr3_nt: TGTGCCAGCAGTTTTGCCGGGACCGGGGGGGATTATGGCTACACCTTC
cdr3_aa: CASSFAGTGGDYGYTF
clone_size: -
d_call: -
v_call: TRBV28
j_call: TRBJ1-2

cdr3_nt: TGTGCCAGCTCACCGACGACAGGTCAGGGCACTGAAGCTTTCTTT
cdr3_aa: CASSPTTGQGTEAFF
clone_size: -
d_call: -
v_call: TRBV18
j_call: TRBJ1-1

cdr3_nt: TGCAGCGTTGGTGGGGGCGGACAGCCCCAGCATTTT
cdr3_aa: CSVGGGGQPQHF
clone_size: once
d_call: -
v_call: TRBV29-1
j_call: TRBJ1-5

cdr3_nt: TGTGCCAGCAAGTCGACAGGGATAGAGACCCAGTACTTC
cdr3_aa: CASKSTGIETQYF
clone_size: -
d_call: TRBD1
v_call: TRBV5-5
j_call: TRBJ2-5

cdr3_nt: TGTGCCAGCAGCTTAAGCGGGAAAAGGGGGGCTGGCACAGATACGCAGTATTTT
cdr3_aa: CASSLSGKRGAGTDTQYF
clone_size: once
d_call: -
v_call: TRBV7-9
j_call: TRBJ2-3

cdr3_nt: TGTGCCAGCAGTTACTCGGGCACAACGACTCGATATTACTTC
cdr3_aa: CASSYSGTTTRYYF
clone_size: -
d_call: -
v_call: TRBV6-5
j_call: TRBJ2-5